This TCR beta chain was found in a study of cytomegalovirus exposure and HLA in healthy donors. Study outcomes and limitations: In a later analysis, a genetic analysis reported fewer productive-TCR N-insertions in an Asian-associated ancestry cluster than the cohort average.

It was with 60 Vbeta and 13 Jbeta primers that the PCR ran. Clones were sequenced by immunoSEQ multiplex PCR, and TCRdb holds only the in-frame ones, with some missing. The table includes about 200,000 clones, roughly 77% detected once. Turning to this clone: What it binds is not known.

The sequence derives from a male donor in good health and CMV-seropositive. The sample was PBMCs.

DNA for the CDR3: TGTGCCAGCAAACTAGGCAAGGCAGATACGCAGTATTTT. Translated: CASKLGKADTQYF. This sequence joins TRBV6-1 and TRBJ2-3; tentatively, D is TRBD2 (5 bases). Between the trimmed V and J ends, which lost 7 bases and 4 bases, there was a span of 12 bases. The CDR3 extends over 13 amino acids. In germline, CDR1 is MNHNS, CDR2 SASEGT.